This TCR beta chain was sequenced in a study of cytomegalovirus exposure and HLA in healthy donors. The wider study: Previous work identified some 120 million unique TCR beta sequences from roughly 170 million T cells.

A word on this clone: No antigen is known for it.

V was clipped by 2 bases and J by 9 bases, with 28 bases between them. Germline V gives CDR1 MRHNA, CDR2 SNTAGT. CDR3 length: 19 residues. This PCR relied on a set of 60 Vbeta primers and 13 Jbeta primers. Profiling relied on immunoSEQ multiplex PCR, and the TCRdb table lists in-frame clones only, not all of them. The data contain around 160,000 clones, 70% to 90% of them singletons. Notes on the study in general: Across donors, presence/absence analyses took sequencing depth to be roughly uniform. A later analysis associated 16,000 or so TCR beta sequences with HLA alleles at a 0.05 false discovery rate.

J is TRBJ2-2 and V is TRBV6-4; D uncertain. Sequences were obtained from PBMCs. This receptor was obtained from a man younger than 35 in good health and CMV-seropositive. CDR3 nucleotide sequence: TGTGCCAGCAGTGACCGTCGCCCCCCGAGCGAGACCGTAAATCGGGAGCTGTTTTTT. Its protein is CASSDRRPPSETVNRELFF.